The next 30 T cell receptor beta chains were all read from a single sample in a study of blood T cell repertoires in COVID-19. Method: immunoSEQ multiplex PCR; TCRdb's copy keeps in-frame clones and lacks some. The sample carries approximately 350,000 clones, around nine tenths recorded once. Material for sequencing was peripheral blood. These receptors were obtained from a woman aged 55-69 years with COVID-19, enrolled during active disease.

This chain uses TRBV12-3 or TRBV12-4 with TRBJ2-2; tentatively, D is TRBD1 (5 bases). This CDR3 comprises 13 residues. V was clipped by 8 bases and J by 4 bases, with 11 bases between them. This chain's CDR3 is CASRRQTTGELFF. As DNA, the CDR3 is TGTGCCAGCCGTAGACAGACCACCGGGGAGCTGTTTTTT.

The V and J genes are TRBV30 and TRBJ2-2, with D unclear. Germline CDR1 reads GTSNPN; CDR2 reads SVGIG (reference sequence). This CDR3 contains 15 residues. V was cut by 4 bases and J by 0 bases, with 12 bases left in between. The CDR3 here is CAWTELSANTGELFF. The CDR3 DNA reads TGTGCCTGGACCGAGTTATCCGCGAACACCGGGGAGCTGTTTTTT.

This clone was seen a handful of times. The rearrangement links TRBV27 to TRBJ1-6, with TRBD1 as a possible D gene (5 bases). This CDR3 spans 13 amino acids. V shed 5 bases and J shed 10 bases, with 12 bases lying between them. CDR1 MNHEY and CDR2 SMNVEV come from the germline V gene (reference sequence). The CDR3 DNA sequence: TGTGCCAGCAGTGCCCGACAGTTATCACCCCTCCACTTT. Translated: CASSARQLSPLHF.

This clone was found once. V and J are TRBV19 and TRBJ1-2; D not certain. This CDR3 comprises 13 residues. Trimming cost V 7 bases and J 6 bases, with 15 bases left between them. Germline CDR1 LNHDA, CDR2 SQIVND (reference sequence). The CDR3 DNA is TGTGCCAGTAAGGAGGCCGGGCGGAATGGCTACACCTTC. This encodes CASKEAGRNGYTF.

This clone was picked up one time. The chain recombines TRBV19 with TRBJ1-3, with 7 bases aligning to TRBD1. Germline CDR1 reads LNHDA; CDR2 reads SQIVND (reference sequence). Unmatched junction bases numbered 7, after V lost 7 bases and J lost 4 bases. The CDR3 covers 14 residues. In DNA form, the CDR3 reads TGTGCCAGTACTCAGACAGGGCACGGAAACACCATATATTTT. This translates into CASTQTGHGNTIYF.

The DNA for the CDR3 is TGTGCCAGCAGTTTAGGACAGGGGCGCTACGAGCAGTACTTC. Its translation: CASSLGQGRYEQYF. The chain joins TRBV27 to TRBJ2-7; 9 nucleotides agree with TRBD1. With V trimmed by 2 bases and J by 3 bases, 2 bases remained unmatched. Germline CDR1 reads MNHEY; CDR2 reads SMNVEV (reference sequence). The CDR3 is 14 residues long.

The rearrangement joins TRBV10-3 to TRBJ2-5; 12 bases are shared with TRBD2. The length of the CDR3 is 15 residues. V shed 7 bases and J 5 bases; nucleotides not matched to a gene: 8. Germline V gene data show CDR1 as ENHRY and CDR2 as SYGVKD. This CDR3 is CAITPSGGARETQYF. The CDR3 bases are TGTGCCATCACCCCTAGCGGGGGGGCCCGTGAGACCCAGTACTTC.

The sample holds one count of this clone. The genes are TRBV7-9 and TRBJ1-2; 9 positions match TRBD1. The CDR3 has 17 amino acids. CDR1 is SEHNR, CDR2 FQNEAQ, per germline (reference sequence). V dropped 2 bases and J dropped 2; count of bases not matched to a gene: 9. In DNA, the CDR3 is TGTGCCAGCAGCTTAACAGGTTCGGGACAGGGAAACTATGGCTACACCTTC. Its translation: CASSLTGSGQGNYGYTF.

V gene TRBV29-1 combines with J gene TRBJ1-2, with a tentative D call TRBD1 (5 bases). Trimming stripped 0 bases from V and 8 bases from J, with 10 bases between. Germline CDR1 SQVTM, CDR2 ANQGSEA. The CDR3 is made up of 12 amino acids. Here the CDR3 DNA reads TGCAGCGTTGAAGAACAGGCGGCGGGCTACACCTTC. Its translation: CSVEEQAAGYTF. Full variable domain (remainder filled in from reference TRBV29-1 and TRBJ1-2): SAVISQKPSRDICQRGTSLTIQCQVDSQVTMMFWYRQQPGQSLTLIATANQGSEATYESGFVIDKFPISRPNLTFSTLTVSNMSPEDSSIYLCSVEEQAAGYTFGSGTRLTVV.

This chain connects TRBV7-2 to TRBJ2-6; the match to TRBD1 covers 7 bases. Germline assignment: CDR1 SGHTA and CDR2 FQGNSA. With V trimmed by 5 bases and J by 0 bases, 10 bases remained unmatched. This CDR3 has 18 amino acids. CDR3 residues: CASSHPRTGRSGANVLTF. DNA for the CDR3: TGTGCCAGCAGCCACCCGCGGACAGGTCGCTCTGGGGCCAACGTCCTGACTTTC.

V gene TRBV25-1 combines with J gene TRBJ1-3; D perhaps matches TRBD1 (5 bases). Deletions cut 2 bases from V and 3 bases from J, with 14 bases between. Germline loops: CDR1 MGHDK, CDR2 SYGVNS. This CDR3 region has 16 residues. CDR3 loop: CASSELGREVGNTIYF. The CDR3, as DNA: TGTGCCAGCAGTGAACTAGGCAGGGAGGTTGGAAACACCATATATTTT.

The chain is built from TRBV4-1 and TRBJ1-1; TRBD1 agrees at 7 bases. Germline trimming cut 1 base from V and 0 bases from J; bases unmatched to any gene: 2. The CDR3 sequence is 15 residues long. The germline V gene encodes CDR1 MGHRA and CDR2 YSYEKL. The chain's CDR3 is CASSQAQGVNTEAFF. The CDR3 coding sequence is TGCGCCAGCAGCCAAGCTCAGGGGGTGAACACTGAAGCTTTCTTT.

CDR3 in DNA: TGTGCCAGCAGCTCCGGGGACTTTAATCAGCCCCAGCATTTT. Encoded protein: CASSSGDFNQPQHF. The J gene is TRBJ1-5, the V gene TRBV7-9; maybe TRBD1 (5 bases). CDR1 SEHNR and CDR2 FQNEAQ come from the germline V gene (reference sequence). The CDR3 extends over 14 amino acids. Trimming took off 4 bases at V and 4 bases at J, with 11 bases between the two ends.

CDR3 sequence: CATSRAGASSGNTIYF. The CDR3 nucleotides read TGTGCCACCAGCAGAGCGGGAGCCTCCTCTGGAAACACCATATATTTT. The chain recombines TRBV15 with TRBJ1-3, with D unresolved. V gave up 1 base and J gave up 0 bases, with 10 bases separating them. The CDR3 is 16 residues long. Germline CDR1 is LNHNV and CDR2 is YYDKDF (reference sequence).

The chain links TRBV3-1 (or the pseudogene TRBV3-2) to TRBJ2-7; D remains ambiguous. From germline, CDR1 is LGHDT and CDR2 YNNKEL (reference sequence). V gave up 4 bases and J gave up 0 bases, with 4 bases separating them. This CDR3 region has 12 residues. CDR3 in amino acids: CASSRSSYEQYF. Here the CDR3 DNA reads TGTGCCAGCAGCCGGAGCTCCTACGAGCAGTACTTC.

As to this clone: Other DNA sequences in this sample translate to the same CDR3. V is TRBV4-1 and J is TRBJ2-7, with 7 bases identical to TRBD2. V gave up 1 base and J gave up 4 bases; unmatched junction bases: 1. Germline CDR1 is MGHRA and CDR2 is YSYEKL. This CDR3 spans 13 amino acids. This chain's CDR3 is CASSQVGGYEQYF. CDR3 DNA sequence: TGCGCCAGCAGCCAAGTGGGGGGGTACGAGCAGTACTTC.

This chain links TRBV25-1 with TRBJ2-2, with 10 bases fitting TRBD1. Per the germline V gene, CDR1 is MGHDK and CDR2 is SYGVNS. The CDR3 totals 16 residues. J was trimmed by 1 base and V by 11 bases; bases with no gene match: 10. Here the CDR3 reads CAGGQGRNLNTGELFF. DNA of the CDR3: TGTGCCGGGGGACAGGGGAGAAACCTGAACACCGGGGAGCTGTTTTTT.

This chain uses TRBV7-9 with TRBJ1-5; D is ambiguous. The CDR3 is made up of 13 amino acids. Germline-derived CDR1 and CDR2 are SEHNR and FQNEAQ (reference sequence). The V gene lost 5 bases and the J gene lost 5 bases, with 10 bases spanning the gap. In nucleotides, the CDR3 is TGTGCCAGCAGCCGATCGGGGTATCAGCCCCAGCATTTT. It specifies CASSRSGYQPQHF.

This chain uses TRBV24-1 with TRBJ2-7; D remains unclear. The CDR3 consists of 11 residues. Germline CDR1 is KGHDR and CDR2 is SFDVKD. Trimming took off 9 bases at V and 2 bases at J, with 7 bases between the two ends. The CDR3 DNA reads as TGTGCCACCGACACAGCCTACGAGCAGTACTTC. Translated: CATDTAYEQYF.

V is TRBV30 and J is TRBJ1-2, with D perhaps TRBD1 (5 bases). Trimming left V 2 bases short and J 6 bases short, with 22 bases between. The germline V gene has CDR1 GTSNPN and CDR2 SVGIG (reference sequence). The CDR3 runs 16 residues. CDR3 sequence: CAWSRRGRHHGHGYTF. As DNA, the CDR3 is TGTGCCTGGAGTAGGCGGGGGAGGCATCATGGGCATGGCTACACCTTC.

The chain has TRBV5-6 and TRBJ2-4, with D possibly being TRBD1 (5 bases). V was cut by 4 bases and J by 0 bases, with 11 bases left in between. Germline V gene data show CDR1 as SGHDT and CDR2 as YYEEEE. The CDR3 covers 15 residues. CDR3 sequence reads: CASSLTALAKNIQYF. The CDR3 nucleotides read TGTGCCAGCAGCCTGACAGCCCTAGCCAAAAACATTCAGTACTTC. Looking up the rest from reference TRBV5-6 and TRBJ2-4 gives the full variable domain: DAGVTQSPTHLIKTRGQQVTLRCSPKSGHDTVSWYQQALGQGPQFIFQYYEEEERQRGNFPDRFSGHQFPNYSSELNVNALLLGDSALYLCASSLTALAKNIQYFGAGTRLSVL.

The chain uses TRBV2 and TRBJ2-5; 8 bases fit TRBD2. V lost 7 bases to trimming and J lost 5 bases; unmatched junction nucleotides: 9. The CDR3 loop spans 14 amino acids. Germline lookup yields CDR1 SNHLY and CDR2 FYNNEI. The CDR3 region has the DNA TGTGCCAGCATTGGGACTAGAAGCCTGGAGACCCAGTACTTC. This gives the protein CASIGTRSLETQYF.

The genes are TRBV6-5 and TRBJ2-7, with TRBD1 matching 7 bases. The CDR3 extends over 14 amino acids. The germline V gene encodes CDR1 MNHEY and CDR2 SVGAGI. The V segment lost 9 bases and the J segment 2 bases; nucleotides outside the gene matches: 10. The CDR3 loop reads CASYAGGSPYEQYF. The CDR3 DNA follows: TGTGCCAGTTACGCAGGGGGTTCTCCCTACGAGCAGTACTTC.

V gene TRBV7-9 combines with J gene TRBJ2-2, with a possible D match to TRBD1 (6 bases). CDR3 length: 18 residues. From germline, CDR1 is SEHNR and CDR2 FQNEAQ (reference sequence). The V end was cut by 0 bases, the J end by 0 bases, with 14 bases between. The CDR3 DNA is TGTGCCAGCAGCTTAGCCCGGGACACAACTTCGAACACCGGGGAGCTGTTTTTT. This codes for CASSLARDTTSNTGELFF.

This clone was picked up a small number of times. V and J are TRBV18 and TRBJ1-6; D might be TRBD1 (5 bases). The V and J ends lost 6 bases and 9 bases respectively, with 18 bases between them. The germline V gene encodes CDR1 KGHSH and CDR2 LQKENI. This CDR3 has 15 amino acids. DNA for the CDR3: TGTGCCAGCTCGAATTCCGGGCCGGGGGGTTCACCCCTCCACTTT. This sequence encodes CASSNSGPGGSPLHF. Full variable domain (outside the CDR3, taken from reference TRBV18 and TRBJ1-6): NAGVMQNPRHLVRRRGQEARLRCSPMKGHSHVYWYRQLPEEGLKFMVYLQKENIIDESGMPKERFSAEFPKEGPSILRIQQVVRGDSAAYFCASSNSGPGGSPLHFGNGTRLTVT.

CDR3 protein: CASSLDRDYGYTF. CDR3 sequence (DNA): TGTGCCAGCAGCCTTGACAGGGACTATGGCTACACCTTC. V gene TRBV12-3 or TRBV12-4 combines with J gene TRBJ1-2; TRBD1 matches 7 bases. This CDR3 spans 13 amino acids. With V trimmed by 6 bases and J by 3 bases, 4 bases remained unmatched.

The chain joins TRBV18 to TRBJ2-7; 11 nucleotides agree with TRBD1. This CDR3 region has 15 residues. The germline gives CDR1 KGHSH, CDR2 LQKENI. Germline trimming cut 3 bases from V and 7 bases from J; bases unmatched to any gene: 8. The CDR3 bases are TGTGCCAGCTCACCTCCCGGGACAGGGGGTGGGGAGCAGTACTTC. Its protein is CASSPPGTGGGEQYF.

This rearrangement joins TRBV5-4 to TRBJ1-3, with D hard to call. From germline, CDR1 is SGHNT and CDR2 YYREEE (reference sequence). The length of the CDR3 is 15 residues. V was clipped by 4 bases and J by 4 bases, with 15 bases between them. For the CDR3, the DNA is TGTGCCAGCAGCCGCACATCCCGGGGAGGAAACACCATATATTTT. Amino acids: CASSRTSRGGNTIYF.

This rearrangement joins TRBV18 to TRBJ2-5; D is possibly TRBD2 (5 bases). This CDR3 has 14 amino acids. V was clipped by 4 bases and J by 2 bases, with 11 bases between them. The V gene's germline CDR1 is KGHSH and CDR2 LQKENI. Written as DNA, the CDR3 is TGTGCCAGCTCACTCTACACGGGGCAAGAGACCCAGTACTTC. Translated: CASSLYTGQETQYF.

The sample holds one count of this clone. CDR3 region: CASSTRSSPLHF. The CDR3 DNA sequence: TGTGCCAGCTCTACAAGGAGTTCACCCCTCCACTTT. The chain links TRBV25-1 to TRBJ1-6; D not certain. The CDR3 is made up of 12 amino acids. V was cut by 8 bases and J by 9 bases, with 11 bases left in between. CDR1 is MGHDK and CDR2 is SYGVNS in the germline V gene.